Shown below are 20 T cell receptor beta chains from a single sample sequenced in a study of T-cell memory formation after mild COVID-19. TCRdb independently ran MiXCR on the 5' RACE reads; one entry per CDR3 protein. In the table there are about 110,000 distinct CDR3 sequences, approximately 15% of which are singletons. The sample was PBMCs or a T cell subset sorted from them (not recorded which). The receptor set was obtained from a man younger than 35 who had mild COVID-19 (a few samples of this study predate the infection). Cell type and time point are not known.

The CDR3 loop is CASSTARNEQFF. The CDR3 DNA reads as TGTGCCAGCAGTACGGCCCGCAATGAGCAGTTCTTC. The V gene is TRBV6-5, the J gene TRBJ2-1; D remains unclear. Trimming shortened V by 5 bases and J by 6 bases, and 8 bases separated the two germline ends. The CDR3 spans 12 residues. The V gene's germline CDR1 is MNHEY and CDR2 SVGAGI.

This chain uses TRBV6-5 with TRBJ2-3; D remains unclear. Germline V gene data show CDR1 as MNHEY and CDR2 as SVGAGI. CDR3 length equals 14 residues. Trimming shortened V by 2 bases and J by 1 base, and 7 bases separated the two germline ends. CDR3 in amino acids: CASSYPSGTDTQYF. CDR3 nucleotide sequence: TGTGCCAGCAGTTACCCGAGCGGCACAGATACGCAGTATTTT.

This clonotype was counted a few times. The V call is TRBV4-1, the J call TRBJ2-7, with 11 bases lining up with TRBD1. Germline lookup yields CDR1 MGHRA and CDR2 YSYEKL. This CDR3 comprises 15 residues. After removal of 4 bases from V and 6 bases from J, the junction contained 8 bases not matched to a gene. CDR3: CASSLGTGGLGEQYF. CDR3 in DNA: TGCGCCAGCAGCCTAGGGACAGGGGGTTTGGGCGAGCAGTACTTC.

J is TRBJ1-1 and V is TRBV11-2; no reliable D call. This CDR3 spans 13 amino acids. V lost 1 base and J lost 7, with 10 bases in between. CDR1 is SGHAT and CDR2 is FQNNGV in the germline V gene. The CDR3 region is CASSLGGSSEAFF. CDR3 coding DNA: TGTGCCAGCAGCTTAGGAGGTTCCAGTGAAGCTTTCTTT.

This clonotype was counted only a few times. The gene calls are TRBV6-6 and TRBJ1-2; D is unresolved. This CDR3 has 12 residues. Germline CDR1 and CDR2: MNHNY and SVGAGI (reference sequence). Trimming cost V 6 bases and J 8 bases, with 13 bases left between them. CDR3 region: CASSDAVEGYTF. The CDR3 DNA reads TGTGCCAGCAGCGATGCCGTTGAAGGCTACACCTTC.

V and J are TRBV4-3 and TRBJ2-1; 7 positions match TRBD2. This CDR3 contains 15 residues. Germline V CDR1 and CDR2: LGHNA, YSLEER. V was clipped by 5 bases and J by 7 bases; unmatched bases: 11. In nucleotides, the CDR3 is TGCGCCAGCAGCGGTGGGAGGGCGCGGTTTAATGAGCAGTTCTTC. Translation: CASSGGRARFNEQFF.

This clonotype was counted between two and nine times. V is TRBV7-3 and J is TRBJ2-5; 9 bases match TRBD1. Unmatched junction bases numbered 9, after V lost 5 bases and J lost 5 bases. The germline gives CDR1 SGHTA, CDR2 FQGTGA. CDR3 length equals 15 residues. This CDR3 is CASSPTGGFRETQYF. The DNA of the CDR3 is TGTGCCAGCAGCCCCACAGGGGGCTTCAGGGAGACCCAGTACTTC.

V and J are TRBV10-1 and TRBJ2-2; D is tentatively TRBD1 or TRBD2 (5 bases each). Trimming removed 3 bases at V and 4 bases at J, with 9 bases between. The CDR3 consists of 14 residues. Germline V CDR1 and CDR2: WNHNN, SYGVQD (reference sequence). CDR3: CASSDTGLTGELFF. For the CDR3, the DNA is TGCGCCAGCAGTGATACGGGGCTCACCGGGGAGCTGTTTTTT.

This clonotype was seen many times. The genes are TRBV29-1 and TRBJ2-7, with D perhaps being TRBD1 or TRBD2 (5 bases each). Germline V lookup: CDR1 SQVTM, CDR2 ANQGSEA. The CDR3 is made up of 13 amino acids. V was pared by 4 bases and J by 0 bases, with 10 bases between. The CDR3 spells CSVVPGSSYEQYV. Here the CDR3 DNA reads TGCAGCGTTGTACCAGGGAGCTCCTACGAGCAGTACGTC.

This clonotype appeared a few times. The chain uses TRBV10-3 and TRBJ2-3; 11 bases align to TRBD2. J gave up 2 bases and V 0 bases, and 4 bases lay outside the gene matches. Germline loops: CDR1 ENHRY, CDR2 SYGVKD. The CDR3 has 17 amino acids. This chain's CDR3 is CAISESASGGFTDTQYF. As DNA, the CDR3 is TGTGCCATCAGTGAGTCGGCTAGCGGGGGGTTCACAGATACGCAGTATTTT.

The chain carries TRBV29-1 and TRBJ1-2, with D unclear. Trimming removed 6 bases from V and 6 bases from J, with 14 bases in between. Germline lookup yields CDR1 SQVTM and CDR2 ANQGSEA. The CDR3 runs 12 residues. DNA of the CDR3: TGCAGCGTAACCGGGCTATGGGATGGCTACACCTTC. It translates to CSVTGLWDGYTF.

The V gene is TRBV29-1, the J gene TRBJ1-2, with D perhaps TRBD1 (6 bases). The germline CDR1 and CDR2 sequences are SQVTM and ANQGSEA. V was trimmed by 7 bases and J by 4 bases, leaving 16 bases between them. The CDR3 contains 13 residues. This CDR3 reads CSAHTGSGYGYTF. The CDR3 DNA sequence: TGCAGCGCCCACACAGGGAGTGGCTATGGCTACACCTTC.

This clonotype occurred a few times. The V gene is TRBV6-5, the J gene TRBJ1-2; no firm D call. Germline CDR1 is MNHEY and CDR2 is SVGAGI. The CDR3 consists of 13 residues. V shed 5 bases and J shed 5 bases, with 12 bases lying between them. CDR3 sequence: CASSMTARYGYTF. CDR3 DNA: TGTGCCAGCAGTATGACTGCCCGATATGGCTACACCTTC.

This sequence joins TRBV12-3 or TRBV12-4 and TRBJ1-4; 10 bases are a match to TRBD1. V shed 2 bases and J 11 bases; nucleotides not matched to a gene: 5. The CDR3 is 14 amino acids. This CDR3 is CASSLRDRGRKLFF. CDR3 DNA: TGTGCCAGCAGTTTACGGGACAGGGGCAGGAAACTGTTTTTT.

This clonotype was seen repeatedly, ten times or more. The CDR3 bases are TGTGCCAGCAGCCCTACCCTACTCAACTACGAGCAGTACTTC. It specifies CASSPTLLNYEQYF. The chain couples TRBV4-2 to TRBJ2-7; D unclear. Germline CDR1 is LGHNA and CDR2 is YNFKEQ. The length of the CDR3 is 14 residues. V was shortened by 4 bases and J by 3 bases, with 13 bases between the two germline ends.

This clonotype was recorded a few times. The CDR3 nucleotides are TGTGCCAGCAGCCTTCGGGACAACCTTTCCTATAATTCACCCCTCCACTTT. It codes for CASSLRDNLSYNSPLHF. This rearrangement joins TRBV5-5 to TRBJ1-6, with TRBD1 as a possible D gene (6 bases). The CDR3 extends over 17 amino acids. CDR1 and CDR2 from the germline V gene are SGHKS and YYEKEE (reference sequence). The V and J ends lost 4 bases and 1 base respectively, with 15 bases between them.

This rearrangement joins TRBV7-9 to TRBJ1-2, with D perhaps matching TRBD1 (6 bases). The germline V gene has CDR1 SEHNR and CDR2 FQNEAQ (reference sequence). The CDR3 spans 14 residues. V lost 5 bases, J lost 1 base, and 11 bases lay in between. The CDR3 DNA reads TGTGCCAGCAGCACCCCGGACAGTAACTATGGCTACACCTTC. It codes for CASSTPDSNYGYTF.

This clonotype was seen only once. This chain links TRBV4-3 with TRBJ1-5, with 7 bases that match TRBD1. J was trimmed by 5 bases and V by 0 bases; bases with no gene match: 4. CDR1 is LGHNA, CDR2 YSLEER, per germline. This CDR3 is built from 15 residues. CDR3 nucleotides: TGCGCCAGCAGCCAAGATCGACAGGGCTATCAGCCCCAGCATTTT. Translated, it gives CASSQDRQGYQPQHF.

V gene TRBV6-2 or TRBV6-3 combines with J gene TRBJ1-4; D may be TRBD1 (6 bases). V lost 6 bases, J lost 0 bases, and 32 bases lay in between. Looked up from germline, CDR1 is MNHEY and CDR2 is SVGEGT. This CDR3 comprises 22 residues. CDR3: CASSRKRDLPWGATATNEKLFF. DNA for the CDR3: TGTGCCAGCAGCCGAAAGAGGGACCTACCTTGGGGGGCAACTGCAACTAATGAAAAACTGTTTTTT.

The sample holds a few counts of this clonotype. CDR3 coding DNA: TGCAGTGCTAGAGATCTTGGAGGGTTAACTAATGAAAAACTGTTTTTT. It codes for CSARDLGGLTNEKLFF. V gene TRBV20-1 combines with J gene TRBJ1-4, with no clear D. V was cut by 0 bases and J by 1 base, with 12 bases left in between. The CDR3 is 16 amino acids. CDR1 is DFQATT, CDR2 SNEGSKA, per germline (reference sequence).